This section outlines one T cell receptor (beta chain) sequence together with its context. The J segment lost 5 bases and the V segment lost 1 base, leaving 9 bases of the junction unmatched. This CDR3 has 16 residues. Germline V gene sequence: CDR1 SGHVS, CDR2 FQNEAQ. The data are from a study of blood T cell repertoires in COVID-19. Study overall: Spain, Italy and the United States supplied samples that represented acute and convalescent COVID-19. The analysed material was cDNA or gDNA that came from T cells, B-cell-depleted T cells, or PBMCs.

Original data processing: How many nucleated cells were present was estimated from reference gene primer amplification. Profiled with immunoSEQ multiplex PCR; TCRdb holds only in-frame clones, not every one. That table gives V, J and clone size, and the DNA gave D and trimming. The table shows more than 150,000 clones, with approximately 81% occurring only once. This TCR was recovered from a man aged 18 to 29 with active or convalescent COVID-19. The chain carries TRBV7-8 and TRBJ2-5, with TRBD2 identical over 8 bases. Specimen: peripheral blood. As DNA, the CDR3 is TGTGCCAGCAGCTTAGGTCTCGGGGGGGGCCTTGAGACCCAGTACTTC. Its translation: CASSLGLGGGLETQYF.